The entry below describes one T cell receptor beta chain. Its antigen is currently not known. No much larger clone is present one base from it, and per-base qualities are unavailable. The data are from a study of T-cell memory formation after mild COVID-19 (dated by TCRdb to the early 2020s). Regarding the complete study: TCR sequence clusters from the two donors were largely donor specific. In a couple of donors, T-cell clones that expanded and contracted after mild COVID-19 were followed by sequencing TCRalpha and TCRbeta repertoires longitudinally. The cohort comprised two young, previously healthy adult volunteers, one female and one male.

Ficoll-Paque density gradient centrifugation was the method used to isolate PBMCs. General conclusions and limits of the study: The detection of some responding clones in pre-infection memory suggests that pre-existing cross-reactive memory T cells joined the SARS-CoV-2 response. The study included only a couple of mild cases, and larger cohorts that include severe cases with pre-infection samples were judged to be necessary. Balanced CD4/CD8 phenotypes were observed for clones contracting from day 15 to 85, whereas a bias towards CD4+ was observed for a second wave of clones expanding from day 15 to 37. Contracting CD4+ clones appeared mostly in the CM and EM memory subsets, whereas CD8+ clones were enriched in EMRA. The second-wave clones that peaked on day 37 were not confirmed to be SARS-CoV-2 specific.

Sequenced on an Illumina NovaSeq 6000. TCRalpha and TCRbeta cDNA libraries were built by 5'RACE with constant-segment primers, adding sample barcodes and unique molecular identifiers. RNA was extracted from every sample with Trizol reagent. Libraries were amplified in two PCR steps, with a second sample barcode and Illumina TruSeq adapters added in the second step. Sequencing of libraries was performed on an Illumina NovaSeq with 2 x 150 bp paired-end reads. The authors processed their data as follows. Demultiplexing of reads and collapsing into UMI-guided consensus sequences were performed with migec v1.2.7. Using mixcr v2.1.11, UMI consensuses were aligned to TRA and TRB V and J templates and then assembled into clonotypes. Expanded or contracted clonotypes were those called significant by both edgeR and NoisET, with noise models trained on biological replicates. For edgeR calls, the cutoffs were a false discovery rate-adjusted p below 0.01 and a log2 fold-change threshold of 1. PCA with hierarchical clustering of max-normalized trajectories of the 1000 most abundant clonotypes was used as exploratory dynamics analysis. The CD4 or CD8 phenotype of responding clones was assigned using the separately sequenced CD4+ and CD8+ repertoires. TCRdb cleaned the public reads at Q25 with fastp, built clones with MiXCR and kept in-frame beta chains. Each CDR3 protein appears once, grouped with its most common genes and DNA. None of the V and J calls come from the authors' own analysis; TCRdb made them. The sample table lists around 180,000 distinct CDR3 sequences, approximately 18% of them with a count of one. The top ten constitute 3.5% to 5% of the sample.

The germline V gene (reference sequence) specifies LNHDA as CDR1 and SQIVND as CDR2. V loses 3 bases, J loses 7 bases, and the germline ends lie 12 bases apart. The CDR3 measures 13 amino acids from cysteine to phenylalanine. CDR3 DNA only is kept here, 39 bases in frame from base 1. The sequenced sample was PBMCs or a T cell subset sorted from them (not recorded which). This sequence was found in a man aged 18 to 30 who had mild COVID-19 (a few samples of this study predate the infection). The sample titles of this study are shuffled in the database, so cell type and time point are left out; the donor was told from shared clones. The rearranged segments are TRBV19 and TRBJ2-5, with TRBD2 perhaps the D gene, on 5 matching bases. The CDR3: CASSMAEGGTQYF. The DNA sequence is TGTGCCAGTAGTATGGCCGAGGGTGGGACCCAGTACTTC.